This record concerns one T cell receptor beta chain sequence. Its cognate antigen is unknown. Compared with germline, one end of the junction differs, possibly owing to a read error. This record comes from a study of blood T cells in healthy people across ages. It was with a sample-barcoded 5' primer and a J-beta primer mix that a second PCR of roughly 7 to 12 cycles was run. TCRdb recomputed calls from the 5' RACE reads with MiXCR, one row per CDR3 protein. This table has 1.8 million or so distinct CDR3 sequences, about 39% appearing once. Healthy individuals of Caucasian origin from Russia, aged about 6 to 100, served as donors. Total RNA, at least 5 micrograms per sample, came from PBMCs. From germline, CDR1 is SEHNR and CDR2 FQNEAQ (reference sequence). The CDR3 length is 17 residues. Study observations and caveats: PBMCs that were unsorted prevented a conclusive naive versus antigen-experienced comparison. CMV status of donors was unknown, possibly confounding expanded clonotype changes.

This clonotype originated in a human donor in good health. Sequences were obtained from blood. This chain connects TRBV7-9 to TRBJ2-1; 11 nucleotides line up with TRBD2. This CDR3 reads CASSVATGTSGNNEQFF. DNA for the CDR3: TGTGCCAGCAGCGTAGCAACCGGGACTAGCGGAAACAATGAGCAGTTCTTC.